This entry lists 23 T cell receptor beta chains sequenced from one sample in a study of cytomegalovirus exposure and HLA in healthy donors. Use of 60 Vbeta and 13 Jbeta primers characterized the PCR. The assay was immunoSEQ multiplex PCR, and TCRdb's table has in-frame clones only and misses some. In the table there are 110,000 or so clones, over 75% of which are singletons. The sequenced material came from PBMCs. Every receptor here comes from a woman aged 25 to 39 in good health and CMV-seropositive.

Here the CDR3 reads CASSGHNLEYEQYF. In DNA, the CDR3 is TGTGCCAGTAGTGGTCACAATCTTGAATACGAGCAGTACTTC. The rearrangement uses TRBV19 and TRBJ2-7, with D hard to call. The CDR3 runs to 14 residues. V dropped 5 bases and J dropped 4 bases, with 15 bases sitting between them. Germline V gene data show CDR1 as LNHDA and CDR2 as SQIVND (reference sequence).

CDR3 amino acids: CASRKELSYEQYF. CDR3 DNA sequence: TGCGCCAGCAGGAAAGAACTTTCCTACGAGCAGTACTTC. The V gene is TRBV5-1, the J gene TRBJ2-7; D is unresolved. CDR1 and CDR2 from the germline V gene are SGHRS and YFSETQ. The CDR3 runs to 13 residues. V lost 5 bases, J lost 1 base, and 10 bases lay in between.

The table lists this clone with a few counts. This chain links TRBV7-2 with TRBJ2-5; D not certain. CDR3 length: 13 amino acids. Germline-derived CDR1 and CDR2 are SGHTA and FQGNSA. Trimming removed 5 bases at V and 7 bases at J, with 14 bases between. This CDR3 is CASSPGSYGTQYF. The CDR3 DNA reads as TGTGCCAGCAGCCCCGGTTCTTATGGGACCCAGTACTTC.

This rearrangement joins TRBV7-2 to TRBJ2-7, with D perhaps matching TRBD1 (5 bases). The V gene lost 4 bases and the J gene lost 3 bases, with 13 bases spanning the gap. Germline values: CDR1 SGHTA, CDR2 FQGNSA. The CDR3 spans 14 residues. The CDR3 loop is CASSSKGQYYEQYF. The CDR3 DNA reads as TGTGCCAGCAGCTCAAAGGGGCAGTACTACGAGCAGTACTTC.

The rearrangement joins TRBV11-3 to TRBJ1-1, with TRBD1 as a possible D gene (6 bases). V was shortened by 7 bases and J by 4 bases, with 16 bases between the two germline ends. From germline, CDR1 is SGHNT and CDR2 YENEEA. This CDR3 is built from 14 residues. CDR3 coding DNA: TGTGCCAGCATCCTGACAGGACTGGGCACTGAAGCTTTCTTT. Amino acid sequence: CASILTGLGTEAFF.

CDR3 DNA: TGTGCTAGTGGTCCGGGACAGAATTACGAGCAGTACTTC. Translating it yields CASGPGQNYEQYF. V and J are TRBV12-5 and TRBJ2-7; 7 positions agree with TRBD1. Per germline, CDR1 LGHNT and CDR2 FRNRAP. The CDR3 extends over 13 amino acids. Unmatched junction bases numbered 5, after V lost 5 bases and J lost 4 bases.

The chain uses TRBV6-5 and TRBJ1-3; D is possibly TRBD1 (6 bases). V was cut by 0 bases and J by 4 bases, with 13 bases left in between. CDR1 and CDR2 (germline): MNHEY, SVGAGI. This CDR3 comprises 16 residues. In DNA, the CDR3 is TGTGCCAGCAGTTACTCATACAGGGCGAGAGGAAACACCATATATTTT. Encoded protein: CASSYSYRARGNTIYF.

The J gene is TRBJ2-3, the V gene TRBV6-1; possible D gene TRBD1, 5 bases. The V end lost 3 bases, the J end lost 0 bases, and 10 bases lay between the germline ends. The germline V gene has CDR1 MNHNS and CDR2 SASEGT. The CDR3 loop spans 15 amino acids. CDR3 residues: CASSEGRSSTDTQYF. Written as DNA, the CDR3 is TGTGCCAGCAGTGAGGGGCGGTCTAGCACAGATACGCAGTATTTT.

This chain links TRBV6-5 with TRBJ2-1; 11 bases align to TRBD1. With V trimmed by 6 bases and J by 4 bases, 5 bases remained unmatched. From germline, CDR1 is MNHEY and CDR2 SVGAGI. The CDR3 length is 15 residues. CDR3: CASRSGTGGYNEQFF. CDR3 nucleotides: TGTGCCAGCAGGTCCGGGACAGGGGGGTACAATGAGCAGTTCTTC.

The chain links TRBV4-1 to TRBJ2-1; 7 nucleotides align to TRBD2. This CDR3 has 15 residues. The germline V gene encodes CDR1 MGHRA and CDR2 YSYEKL. Losses at the gene ends were 1 base for V and 6 bases for J; bases not matched to a gene: 6. The CDR3 region has the DNA TGCGCCAGCAGCCAAGCGGGGGGTTCTCTCAATGAGCAGTTCTTC. This codes for CASSQAGGSLNEQFF.

The chain carries TRBV12-5 and TRBJ1-1; D remains ambiguous. Germline V gene data show CDR1 as LGHNT and CDR2 as FRNRAP. The CDR3 is made up of 14 amino acids. V was shortened by 0 bases and J by 4 bases, with 9 bases between the two germline ends. CDR3 bases: TGTGCTAGTGGTTTGGTTGGCGGGAGCACTGAAGCTTTCTTT. It codes for CASGLVGGSTEAFF.

Turning to this clone: The sample holds other DNA sequences that translate to the same CDR3. The chain uses TRBV6-5 and TRBJ1-1; no reliable D call. V was clipped by 0 bases and J by 1 base, with 9 bases between them. The germline V gene encodes CDR1 MNHEY and CDR2 SVGAGI. The CDR3 has 15 amino acids. CDR3 loop: CASSYSTRQNTEAFF. The CDR3 coding sequence is TGTGCCAGCAGTTACTCGACAAGGCAGAACACTGAAGCTTTCTTT.

The J gene is TRBJ2-7, the V gene TRBV5-6; no clear D gene. Germline CDR1 and CDR2: SGHDT and YYEEEE. CDR3 length: 14 amino acids. The V end lost 1 base, the J end lost 4 bases, and 12 bases lay between the germline ends. The CDR3: CASSLIDSRYEQYF. CDR3 DNA sequence: TGTGCCAGCAGCTTGATCGACTCTCGGTACGAGCAGTACTTC. Looking up the rest from reference TRBV5-6 and TRBJ2-7 gives the full variable domain: DAGVTQSPTHLIKTRGQQVTLRCSPKSGHDTVSWYQQALGQGPQFIFQYYEEEERQRGNFPDRFSGHQFPNYSSELNVNALLLGDSALYLCASSLIDSRYEQYFGPGTRLTVT.

This chain joins TRBV5-1 and TRBJ1-1; D unresolved. CDR1 SGHRS and CDR2 YFSETQ come from the germline V gene. The CDR3 totals 14 residues. The V end lost 3 bases, the J end lost 0 bases, and 9 bases lay between the germline ends. Written as DNA, the CDR3 is TGCGCCAGCAGCTCACAGACTATGAACACTGAAGCTTTCTTT. It yields the protein CASSSQTMNTEAFF.

CDR3 coding DNA: TGCGCCAGCAGCTGGGGGAGGAAGGGTACTGAAGCTTTCTTT. As protein: CASSWGRKGTEAFF. V usage is TRBV5-1 and J usage is TRBJ1-1; a weak D match, TRBD1 (5 bases). The CDR3 is made up of 14 amino acids. Germline CDR1 and CDR2: SGHRS and YFSETQ. Trimming took 3 bases from V and 5 from J, leaving 14 bases between them.

V gene TRBV7-2 combines with J gene TRBJ1-2; maybe TRBD1 (6 bases). Germline-derived CDR1 and CDR2 are SGHTA and FQGNSA. Trimming cost V 1 base and J 7 bases, with 13 bases left between them. The CDR3 is 14 amino acids. The DNA for the CDR3 is TGTGCCAGCAGCTTAGGTCCTACAGGGATTGGCTACACCTTC. Its protein product is CASSLGPTGIGYTF.

On this clone: Additional DNA sequences in this sample encode the identical CDR3. This sequence joins TRBV9 and TRBJ2-7; D gene ambiguous. From germline, CDR1 is SGDLS and CDR2 YYNGEE. The CDR3 runs 13 residues. V lost 0 bases, J lost 2 bases, and 6 bases lay in between. CDR3 sequence reads: CASSVGQTYEQYF. The CDR3 nucleotides are TGTGCCAGCAGCGTAGGACAAACCTACGAGCAGTACTTC.

The chain recombines TRBV11-3 with TRBJ2-3; 7 bases are shared with TRBD2. The CDR3 covers 16 residues. Germline V gene sequence: CDR1 SGHNT, CDR2 YENEEA. Germline trimming cut 5 bases from V and 2 bases from J; bases unmatched to any gene: 10. The CDR3 DNA reads as TGTGCCAGCAGCCGGGGGGACTCGATCATCACAGATACGCAGTATTTT. Its translation: CASSRGDSIITDTQYF.

This chain joins TRBV9 and TRBJ2-2; the D gene is possibly TRBD2 (6 bases). There are 14 residues in the CDR3. Per the germline V gene, CDR1 is SGDLS and CDR2 is YYNGEE. The V end lost 3 bases, the J end lost 6 bases, and 12 bases lay between the germline ends. The CDR3 DNA sequence: TGTGCCAGCAGCGCCCAGACTAGTTCCGGGGAGCTGTTTTTT. It translates to CASSAQTSSGELFF.

This clone turned up a few times. The chain carries TRBV15 and TRBJ1-6; D perhaps matches TRBD1 (6 bases). Germline values: CDR1 LNHNV, CDR2 YYDKDF (reference sequence). The CDR3 is 15 amino acids. The ends were cut back, 5 bases at V and 9 bases at J, with 17 bases in the middle. CDR3 region: CATSSPGEGFSPLHF. The DNA for the CDR3 is TGTGCCACCAGCTCGCCAGGGGAGGGTTTTTCACCCCTCCACTTT.

This chain uses TRBV5-8 with TRBJ1-5; 9 bases are a match to TRBD1. V was clipped by 4 bases and J by 4 bases; unmatched bases: 12. The CDR3 spans 17 residues. The germline gives CDR1 SGHTS, CDR2 YDEGEE. The CDR3 sequence: CASSTGTGRSLNQPQHF. The CDR3 DNA sequence: TGTGCCAGCAGCACCGGGACAGGGAGGTCCCTAAATCAGCCCCAGCATTTT.

The chain has TRBV7-9 and TRBJ2-5, with D possibly TRBD2 on 5 matching bases. CDR3 length equals 14 residues. V was cut by 5 bases and J by 2 bases, with 12 bases left in between. Looked up from germline, CDR1 is SEHNR and CDR2 is FQNEAQ (reference sequence). Here the CDR3 reads CASSPLVGQETQYF. The CDR3 bases are TGTGCCAGCAGCCCACTAGTCGGGCAAGAGACCCAGTACTTC.

This clone was observed once. The chain combines TRBV19 with TRBJ2-1, with 9 bases that match TRBD2. This CDR3 contains 16 residues. CDR1 and CDR2 from the germline V gene are LNHDA and SQIVND (reference sequence). After removal of 6 bases from V and 0 bases from J, the junction contained 6 bases not matched to a gene. The CDR3 nucleotides read TGTGCCAGTAGGCTGACTAGCGGCCGCTCCTACAATGAGCAGTTCTTC. Protein sequence: CASRLTSGRSYNEQFF.